This is a list of T cell receptor beta chains from one sample in a study of lymphopenia after photon versus proton radiotherapy. The method was immunoSEQ multiplex PCR; TCRdb's version includes in-frame clones alone and lacks a portion of them. The table includes 60,000 to 75,000 clones, approximately 86% detected once. The specimen comprised peripheral blood, sampled from a patient treated with photon-based radiotherapy. These TCRs come from a middle-aged man with gastric cancer. Each CDR3 is given with its conserved first and last residue. A D gene is named only where the DNA matches it firmly. Clone sizes are given selectively: once, few, many, or a class where the clone is expanded.

v_call: TRBV18; clone_size: -; j_call: TRBJ2-3; d_call: -; cdr3_aa: CASVDRTGTDTQYF; cdr3_nt: TGTGCCAGCGTGGACAGAACCGGCACAGATACGCAGTATTTT
v_call: TRBV19; clone_size: -; j_call: TRBJ1-6; d_call: -; cdr3_aa: CASSKLGNSYNSPLHF; cdr3_nt: TGTGCCAGTAGTAAACTGGGAAACTCCTATAATTCACCCCTCCACTTT
v_call: TRBV2; clone_size: -; j_call: TRBJ1-5; d_call: TRBD1; cdr3_aa: CASSPGQSNQPQHF; cdr3_nt: TGTGCCAGCAGCCCGGGACAGAGCAATCAGCCCCAGCATTTT
v_call: TRBV6-1; clone_size: -; j_call: TRBJ1-3; d_call: -; cdr3_aa: CASSVGRVGGNTIYF; cdr3_nt: TGTGCCAGCAGTGTCGGCAGGGTTGGTGGAAACACCATATATTTT
v_call: TRBV6-5; clone_size: -; j_call: TRBJ1-1; d_call: -; cdr3_aa: CASSYNGLTEAFF; cdr3_nt: TGTGCCAGCAGTTACAATGGGTTGACTGAAGCTTTCTTT
v_call: TRBV7-2; clone_size: -; j_call: TRBJ1-2; d_call: -; cdr3_aa: CASSLGFGARYGYTF; cdr3_nt: TGTGCCAGCAGCTTAGGGTTCGGGGCTAGGTATGGCTACACCTTC
v_call: TRBV5-1; clone_size: -; j_call: TRBJ2-3; d_call: TRBD2; cdr3_aa: CASSQAGSADTQYF; cdr3_nt: TGCGCCAGCAGCCAAGCGGGGAGCGCAGATACGCAGTATTTT
v_call: TRBV7-2; clone_size: once; j_call: TRBJ1-6; d_call: -; cdr3_aa: CASSLAGIYNSPLHF; cdr3_nt: TGTGCCAGCAGCTTAGCGGGGATTTATAATTCACCCCTCCACTTT
v_call: TRBV5-6; clone_size: -; j_call: TRBJ1-2; d_call: -; cdr3_aa: CASSLGAREYGYTF; cdr3_nt: TGTGCCAGCAGCTTGGGGGCCAGGGAGTATGGCTACACCTTC
v_call: TRBV11-2; clone_size: -; j_call: TRBJ2-2; d_call: -; cdr3_aa: CASSLGTGELFF; cdr3_nt: TGTGCCAGCAGCCTCGGAACCGGGGAGCTGTTTTTT
v_call: TRBV10-3; clone_size: once; j_call: TRBJ2-1; d_call: -; cdr3_aa: CATLAGADNEQFF; cdr3_nt: TGTGCCACCCTCGCGGGGGCCGACAATGAGCAGTTCTTC
v_call: TRBV12-5; clone_size: -; j_call: TRBJ2-5; d_call: TRBD2; cdr3_aa: CASGLVPSGGTDPPETQYF; cdr3_nt: TGTGCTAGTGGTTTGGTACCGTCGGGGGGGACCGACCCCCCAGAGACCCAGTACTTC
v_call: TRBV7-6; clone_size: -; j_call: TRBJ2-1; d_call: -; cdr3_aa: CASSSSPYNEQFF; cdr3_nt: TGTGCCAGCAGCTCCTCACCTTACAATGAGCAGTTCTTC
v_call: TRBV19; clone_size: -; j_call: TRBJ2-7; d_call: -; cdr3_aa: CASRGGAPSGEQYF; cdr3_nt: TGTGCCAGTAGGGGGGGCGCTCCGAGCGGCGAGCAGTACTTC
v_call: TRBV27; clone_size: -; j_call: TRBJ2-7; d_call: -; cdr3_aa: CASSWAAGASDEQYF; cdr3_nt: TGTGCCAGCAGTTGGGCGGCGGGGGCCTCGGACGAGCAGTACTTC
v_call: TRBV29-1; clone_size: few; j_call: TRBJ1-6; d_call: -; cdr3_aa: CRLTPQAYSPLHF; cdr3_nt: TGCAGGTTAACCCCACAAGCCTATTCACCCCTCCACTTT
v_call: TRBV6-5; clone_size: -; j_call: TRBJ1-6; d_call: -; cdr3_aa: CASSPGGVNSPLHF; cdr3_nt: TGTGCCAGCAGCCCCGGGGGGGTTAATTCACCCCTCCACTTT
v_call: TRBV9; clone_size: once; j_call: TRBJ2-3; d_call: TRBD2; cdr3_aa: CASSVKVAGGPSTDTQYF; cdr3_nt: TGTGCCAGCAGCGTAAAGGTAGCGGGGGGACCTAGCACAGATACGCAGTATTTT
v_call: TRBV4-3; clone_size: -; j_call: TRBJ1-2; d_call: -; cdr3_aa: CASSQDWYSEWSYGYTF; cdr3_nt: TGCGCCAGCAGCCAAGATTGGTACAGCGAATGGTCCTATGGCTACACCTTC
v_call: TRBV5-1; clone_size: -; j_call: TRBJ2-5; d_call: TRBD2; cdr3_aa: CASGPGGRGGETQYF; cdr3_nt: TGCGCCAGCGGCCCCGGCGGGCGCGGGGGGGAGACCCAGTACTTC
v_call: TRBV10-3; clone_size: -; j_call: TRBJ2-5; d_call: TRBD2; cdr3_aa: CAISESRRGASETQYF; cdr3_nt: TGTGCCATCAGTGAGTCGAGGCGGGGGGCGAGTGAGACCCAGTACTTC
v_call: TRBV4-3; clone_size: -; j_call: TRBJ1-1; d_call: -; cdr3_aa: CASSQDTGNTEAFF; cdr3_nt: TGCGCCAGCAGCCAAGATACAGGGAACACTGAAGCTTTCTTT